The 8 T cell receptor beta chains listed next were all sequenced from one sample in a study of blood T cell repertoires in COVID-19. Sequenced by immunoSEQ multiplex PCR; TCRdb stores in-frame clones only, minus some. The sample consists of roughly 160,000 clones, under 90% of them appearing once. The source material was peripheral blood. Receptor source: an elderly woman with acute or convalescent COVID-19.

The rearrangement links TRBV7-2 to TRBJ2-5, with D possibly TRBD2 on 6 matching bases. The CDR3 covers 12 residues. Trimming removed 3 bases from V and 5 bases from J, with 7 bases in between. The germline gives CDR1 SGHTA, CDR2 FQGNSA. The CDR3 spells CASSFGSETQYF. The DNA of the CDR3 is TGTGCCAGCAGCTTCGGGAGTGAGACCCAGTACTTC.

This chain links TRBV5-1 with TRBJ2-7; a weak D match, TRBD1 (5 bases). CDR1 SGHRS and CDR2 YFSETQ come from the germline V gene. The CDR3 runs to 14 residues. V lost 5 bases and J lost 5, with 17 bases in between. CDR3 coding DNA: TGCGCCAGCAGACCCGATTCCAGGGTCCACGAGCAGTACTTC. Residues: CASRPDSRVHEQYF. Drawing the rest from reference TRBV5-1 and TRBJ2-7, the complete variable domain is KAGVTQTPRYLIKTRGQQVTLSCSPISGHRSVSWYQQTPGQGLQFLFEYFSETQRNKGNFPGRFSGRQFSNSRSEMNVSTLELGDSALYLCASRPDSRVHEQYFGPGTRLTVT.

CDR3 in DNA: TGTGCCAGCAGCTTAGCGGGCAGGGCTCACGAGCAGTACTTC. As protein: CASSLAGRAHEQYF. The chain links TRBV11-2 to TRBJ2-7; D possibly corresponds to TRBD1 (5 bases). CDR1 is SGHAT and CDR2 is FQNNGV in the germline V gene. The CDR3 spans 14 residues. Trimming stripped 1 base from V and 5 bases from J, with 12 bases between.

This clone has just one count. The chain combines TRBV19 with TRBJ2-3; 11 bases fit TRBD2. Germline V gives CDR1 LNHDA, CDR2 SQIVND (reference sequence). This CDR3 region has 15 residues. Trimming cost V 3 bases and J 2 bases; bases outside gene matches: 1. Here the CDR3 DNA reads TGTGCCAGTAGTATGACTAGCGGGGCCACAGATACGCAGTATTTT. Encoded protein: CASSMTSGATDTQYF.

J is TRBJ1-5 and V is TRBV6-6, with 7 bases fitting TRBD1. The CDR3 sequence is 17 residues long. Per the germline V gene, CDR1 is MNHNY and CDR2 is SVGAGI (reference sequence). Trimming at V came to 5 bases and at J to 5 bases, leaving 15 bases not matched to a gene. CDR3 protein: CASSHPPTGLGDQPQHF. For the CDR3, the DNA is TGTGCCAGCAGTCATCCACCGACAGGGTTGGGCGATCAGCCCCAGCATTTT.

The chain joins TRBV7-2 to TRBJ2-2, with a possible D match to TRBD2 (5 bases). The germline gives CDR1 SGHTA, CDR2 FQGNSA. This CDR3 has 15 amino acids. Trimming shortened V by 3 bases and J by 0 bases, and 8 bases separated the two germline ends. CDR3 loop: CASSFGLPNTGELFF. In DNA, the CDR3 is TGTGCCAGCAGCTTTGGACTGCCGAACACCGGGGAGCTGTTTTTT.

The CDR3 DNA is TGCGCCAGCAGCCAAGGGGCAAGCCTTTATGGCTACACCTTC. Its protein product is CASSQGASLYGYTF. This chain connects TRBV4-3 to TRBJ1-2; D is uncertain. The V end was cut by 1 base, the J end by 5 bases, with 11 bases between. Germline CDR1 reads LGHNA; CDR2 reads YSLEER. This CDR3 spans 14 amino acids.

A few counts support this clone. This chain joins TRBV6-4 and TRBJ1-2; TRBD1 agrees at 8 bases. Per the germline V gene, CDR1 is MRHNA and CDR2 is SNTAGT. With 10 bases clipped from V and 6 bases from J, the junction kept 16 bases outside the gene matches. The CDR3 is made up of 15 amino acids. CDR3 sequence (DNA): TGTGCCACCCGAATTCGGACAGGGCGATGGGATGGCTACACCTTC. It codes for CATRIRTGRWDGYTF.